The rows below give T cell receptor beta chains drawn from one sample of a study of blood T cell repertoires in COVID-19. Profiling relied on immunoSEQ multiplex PCR, and the TCRdb table lists in-frame clones only, not all of them. The sample includes 400,000 to 450,000 clones, roughly 90% of them seen just once. The specimen was peripheral blood. The source of these receptors is a woman aged 40 to 50 with COVID-19, enrolled during active disease. Each CDR3 is given with its conserved first and last residue. D genes are given only for firm matches. Clone size, where shown, is once, few, many, or a class for clones that have expanded.

>TRBJ1-1|.|TRBV6-5|.
CASAGGLNTEAFF
TGTGCCAGCGCGGGGGGCTTGAACACTGAAGCTTTCTTT
>TRBJ1-2|.|TRBV5-1|.
CASSRDQTEVYGYTF
TGCGCCAGCAGCAGGGATCAGACGGAGGTGTATGGCTACACCTTC
>TRBJ2-2|.|TRBV19|TRBD1
CASIGRQGRVTGELFF
TGTGCCAGTATTGGGAGACAGGGGAGAGTTACCGGGGAGCTGTTTTTT
>TRBJ1-2|.|TRBV7-9|.
CASTRTAPYGYTF
TGTGCCAGCACCCGGACAGCTCCCTATGGCTACACCTTC
>TRBJ1-5|.|TRBV9|.
CASSEPGSVNDSNQPQHF
TGTGCCAGCAGCGAGCCCGGGTCGGTCAACGATAGCAATCAGCCCCAGCATTTT
>TRBJ1-2|once|TRBV19|.
CASRGQSNRNYGYTF
TGTGCCTCAAGAGGACAGTCCAATAGGAACTATGGCTACACCTTC
>TRBJ2-2|.|TRBV28|.
CATSGGAGSKIGELFF
TGTGCCACCAGCGGAGGAGCCGGGTCAAAGATCGGGGAGCTGTTTTTT
>TRBJ1-2|.|TRBV18|.
CASSPPGGAYGYTF
TGTGCCAGCTCACCCCCCGGGGGGGCTTATGGCTACACCTTC
>TRBJ2-1|.|TRBV27|.
CASSSPQRASSYNEQFF
TGTGCCAGCAGTTCGCCGCAGCGGGCCAGCTCCTACAATGAGCAGTTCTTC
>TRBJ1-1|.|TRBV12-5|.
CASGRERRDYWTEAFF
TGTGCTAGTGGACGTGAAAGGCGGGACTATTGGACTGAAGCTTTCTTT
>TRBJ1-1|.|TRBV2|.
CASRNPRDTEAFF
TGTGCCAGCAGGAACCCCAGGGACACTGAAGCTTTCTTT
>TRBJ1-1|.|TRBV6-2/TRBV6-3|TRBD1
CASSFPGTGGTEAFF
TGTGCCAGCAGTTTTCCCGGGACAGGGGGGACTGAAGCTTTCTTT
>TRBJ1-2|.|TRBV7-3|.
CASSYRTVTNYGYTF
TGTGCCAGCAGCTACCGGACAGTTACTAACTATGGCTACACCTTC
>TRBJ1-1|few|TRBV18|.
CASSRGNTEAFF
TGTGCCAGCTCACGAGGGAACACTGAAGCTTTCTTT
>TRBJ2-1|.|TRBV5-1|TRBD2
CASSLMGLLAGSSYNEQFF
TGCGCCAGCAGCTTGATGGGACTGTTAGCGGGGAGCTCCTACAATGAGCAGTTCTTC
>TRBJ1-2|.|TRBV19|TRBD1
CASSNQGADGYTF
TGTGCCAGTAGTAACCAGGGGGCGGATGGCTACACCTTC
>TRBJ2-7|.|TRBV5-3|.
CARSLALIEDIGDEQYF
TGTGCCAGAAGCTTGGCCCTTATAGAGGACATTGGAGACGAGCAGTACTTC
>TRBJ2-5|.|TRBV7-8|TRBD2
CASSPLAGGTVETQYF
TGTGCCAGCAGCCCCCTCGCGGGAGGCACGGTGGAGACCCAGTACTTC
>TRBJ1-1|.|TRBV19|TRBD1
CASIEQGRMNTEAFF
TGTGCCAGTATTGAACAGGGGAGGATGAACACTGAAGCTTTCTTT
>TRBJ1-2|.|TRBV28|TRBD1
CASRPGQNYGYTF
TGTGCCAGCAGGCCGGGACAGAACTATGGCTACACCTTC
>TRBJ2-3|.|TRBV29-1|.
CSVAGRGGRGTDTQYF
TGCAGCGTTGCGGGGAGAGGGGGTAGGGGCACAGATACGCAGTATTTT
>TRBJ2-1|.|TRBV27|.
CASRAGVTMTWQFF
TGTGCCAGCAGGGCCGGGGTCACAATGACCTGGCAGTTCTTC
>TRBJ1-1|.|TRBV10-3|.
CATSDVKGVNTEAFF
TGTGCCACCAGTGATGTAAAGGGGGTGAACACTGAAGCTTTCTTT
>TRBJ1-2|.|TRBV6-5|TRBD1
CASRPGQGGYGYTF
TGTGCCAGCAGACCGGGACAGGGTGGCTATGGCTACACCTTC
>TRBJ2-7|.|TRBV7-8|TRBD2
CASSLGQGGGGDF
TGTGCCAGCAGCTTAGGTCAAGGTGGGGGAGGGGACTTC
>TRBJ1-2|.|TRBV6-5|TRBD1
CASRTGTGWDGYTF
TGTGCCAGCAGAACCGGGACAGGGTGGGATGGCTACACCTTC
>TRBJ2-7|.|TRBV4-1|.
CASSPSERERSYEQYF
TGCGCCAGCAGCCCTTCGGAACGGGAGAGGTCCTACGAGCAGTACTTC
>TRBJ2-1|.|TRBV4-1|TRBD2
CASSQAKPGLAGEYSYNEQFF
TGCGCCAGCAGCCAAGCTAAACCGGGACTAGCGGGAGAGTACTCCTACAATGAGCAGTTCTTC